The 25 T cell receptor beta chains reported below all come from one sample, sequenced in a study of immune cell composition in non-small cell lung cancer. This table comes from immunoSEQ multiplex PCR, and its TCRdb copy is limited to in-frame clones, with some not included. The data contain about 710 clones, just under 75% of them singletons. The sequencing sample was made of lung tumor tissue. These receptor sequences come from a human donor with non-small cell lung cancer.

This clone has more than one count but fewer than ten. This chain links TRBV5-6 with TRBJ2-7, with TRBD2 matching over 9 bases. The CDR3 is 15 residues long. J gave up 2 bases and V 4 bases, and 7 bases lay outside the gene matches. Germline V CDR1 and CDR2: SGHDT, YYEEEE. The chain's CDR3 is CASSESGGGAYEQYF. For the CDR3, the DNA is TGTGCCAGCAGCGAATCCGGCGGGGGGGCCTACGAGCAGTACTTC.

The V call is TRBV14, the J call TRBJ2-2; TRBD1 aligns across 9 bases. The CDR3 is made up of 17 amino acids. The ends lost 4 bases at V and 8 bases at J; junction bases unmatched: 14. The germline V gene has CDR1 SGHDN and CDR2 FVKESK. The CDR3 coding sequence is TGTGCCAGCAGCCCGCATCCGGGACAGGGCACAATTGGGGAGCTGTTTTTT. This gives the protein CASSPHPGQGTIGELFF.

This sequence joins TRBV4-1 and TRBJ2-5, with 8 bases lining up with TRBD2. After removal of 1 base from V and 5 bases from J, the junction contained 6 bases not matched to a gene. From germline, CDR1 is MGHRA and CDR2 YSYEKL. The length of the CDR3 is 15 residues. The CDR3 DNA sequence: TGCGCCAGCAGCCAAGTAGGAGCGGGGGACGAGACCCAGTACTTC. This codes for CASSQVGAGDETQYF.

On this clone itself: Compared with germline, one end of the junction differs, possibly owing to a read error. CDR3 DNA sequence: TGTGCTAGCAGCCGGACTAGCGCGTCAGATACGCAGTATTTT. It encodes CASSRTSASDTQYF. V and J are TRBV7-7 and TRBJ2-3, with 9 bases that match TRBD2. This CDR3 is built from 14 residues. CDR1 is SSHAT and CDR2 is FNYEAQ in the germline V gene (reference sequence).

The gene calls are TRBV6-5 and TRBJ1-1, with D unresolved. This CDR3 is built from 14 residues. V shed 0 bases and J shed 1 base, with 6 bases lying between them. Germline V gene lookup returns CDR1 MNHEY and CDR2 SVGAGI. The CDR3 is CASSYSGGNTEAFF. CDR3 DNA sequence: TGTGCCAGCAGTTACTCTGGAGGGAACACTGAAGCTTTCTTT.

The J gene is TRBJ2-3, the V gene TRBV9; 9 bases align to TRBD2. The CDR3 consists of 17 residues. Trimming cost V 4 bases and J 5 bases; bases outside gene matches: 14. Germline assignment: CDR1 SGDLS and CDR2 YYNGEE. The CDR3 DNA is TGTGCCAGCAGCCCCCTCCGCGGGGGGGAAGGGGGAGATACGCAGTATTTT. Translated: CASSPLRGGEGGDTQYF.

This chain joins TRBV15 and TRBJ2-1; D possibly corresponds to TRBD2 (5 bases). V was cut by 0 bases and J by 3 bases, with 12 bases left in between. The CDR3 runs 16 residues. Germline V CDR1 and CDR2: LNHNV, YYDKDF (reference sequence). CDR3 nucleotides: TGTGCCACCAGCAGAGAACTAGTGGGGTTCTACAATGAGCAGTTCTTC. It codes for CATSRELVGFYNEQFF. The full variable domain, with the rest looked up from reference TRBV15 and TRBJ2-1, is DAMVIQNPRYQVTQFGKPVTLSCSQTLNHNVMYWYQQKSSQAPKLLFHYYDKDFNNEADTPDNFQSRRPNTSFCFLDIRSPGLGDTAMYLCATSRELVGFYNEQFFGPGTRLTVL.

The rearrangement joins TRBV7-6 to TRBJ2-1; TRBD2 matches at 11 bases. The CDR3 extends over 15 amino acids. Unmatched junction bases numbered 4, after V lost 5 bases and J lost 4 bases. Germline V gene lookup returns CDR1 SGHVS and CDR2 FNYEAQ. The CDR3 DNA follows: TGTGCCAGCAGCGCCTCTAGCGGGAGGTACAATGAGCAGTTCTTC. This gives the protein CASSASSGRYNEQFF.

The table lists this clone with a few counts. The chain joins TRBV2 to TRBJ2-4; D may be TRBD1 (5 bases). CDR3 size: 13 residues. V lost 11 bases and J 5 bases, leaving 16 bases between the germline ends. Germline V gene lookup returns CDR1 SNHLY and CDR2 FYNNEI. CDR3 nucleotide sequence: TGTGCCTCCCAGGGCCCCCCTCAAAACATTCAGTACTTC. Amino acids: CASQGPPQNIQYF.

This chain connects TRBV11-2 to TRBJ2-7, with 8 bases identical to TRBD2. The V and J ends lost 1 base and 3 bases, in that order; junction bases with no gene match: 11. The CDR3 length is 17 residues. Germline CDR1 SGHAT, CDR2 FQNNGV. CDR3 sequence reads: CASSLARVGGGFYEQYF. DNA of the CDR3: TGTGCCAGCAGCTTAGCTAGAGTCGGGGGGGGATTCTACGAGCAGTACTTC.

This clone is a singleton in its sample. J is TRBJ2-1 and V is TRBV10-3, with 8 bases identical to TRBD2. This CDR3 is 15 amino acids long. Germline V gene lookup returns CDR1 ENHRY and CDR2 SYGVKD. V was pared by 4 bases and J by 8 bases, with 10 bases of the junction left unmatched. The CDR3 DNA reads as TGTGCCATCAGTGCGTCAACGGGGGGGCACTATGAGCAGTTCTTC. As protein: CAISASTGGHYEQFF.

In nucleotides, the CDR3 is TGTGCCAGCAGTTTTTCTGGACAGGGGTCCTATGGCTACACCTTC. Its translation is CASSFSGQGSYGYTF. V and J are TRBV28 and TRBJ1-2; 9 nucleotides align to TRBD1. V lost 3 bases to trimming and J lost 4 bases; unmatched junction nucleotides: 6. This CDR3 contains 15 residues. CDR1 is MDHEN and CDR2 is SYDVKM in the germline V gene.

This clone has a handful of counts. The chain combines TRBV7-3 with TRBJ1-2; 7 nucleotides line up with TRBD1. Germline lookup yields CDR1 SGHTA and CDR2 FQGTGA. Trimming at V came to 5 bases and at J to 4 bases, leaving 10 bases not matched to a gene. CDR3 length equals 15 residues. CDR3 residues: CASSRDGTDVYGYTF. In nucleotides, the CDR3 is TGTGCCAGCAGCCGTGACGGGACAGACGTCTATGGCTACACCTTC.

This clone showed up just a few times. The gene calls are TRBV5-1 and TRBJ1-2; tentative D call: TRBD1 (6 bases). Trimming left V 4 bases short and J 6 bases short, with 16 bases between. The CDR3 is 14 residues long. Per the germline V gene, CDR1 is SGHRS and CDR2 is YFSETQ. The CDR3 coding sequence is TGCGCCAGCAGCGCATTACAGGGCCTTCATGGCTACACCTTC. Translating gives CASSALQGLHGYTF.

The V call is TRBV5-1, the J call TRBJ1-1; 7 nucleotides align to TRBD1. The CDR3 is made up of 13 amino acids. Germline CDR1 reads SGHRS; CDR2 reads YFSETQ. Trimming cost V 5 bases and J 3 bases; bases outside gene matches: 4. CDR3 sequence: CASRRTGDTEAFF. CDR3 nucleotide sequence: TGCGCCAGCAGACGTACAGGGGACACTGAAGCTTTCTTT.

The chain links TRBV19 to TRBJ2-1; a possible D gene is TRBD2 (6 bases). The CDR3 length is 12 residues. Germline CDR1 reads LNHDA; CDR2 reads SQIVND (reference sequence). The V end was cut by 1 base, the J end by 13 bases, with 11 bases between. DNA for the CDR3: TGTGCCAGTAGTATAGGTCCGGGAGACCAGTTCTTC. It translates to CASSIGPGDQFF. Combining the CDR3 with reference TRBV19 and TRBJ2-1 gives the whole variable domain DGGITQSPKYLFRKEGQNVTLSCEQNLNHDAMYWYRQDPGQGLRLIYYSQIVNDFQKGDIAEGYSVSREKKESFPLTVTSAQKNPTAFYLCASSIGPGDQFFGPGTRLTVL.

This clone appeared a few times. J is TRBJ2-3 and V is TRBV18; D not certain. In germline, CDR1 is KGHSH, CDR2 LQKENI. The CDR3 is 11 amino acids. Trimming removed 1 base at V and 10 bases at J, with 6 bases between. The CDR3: CASSPLEAQYF. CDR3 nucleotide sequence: TGTGCCAGCTCACCACTCGAGGCGCAGTATTTT.

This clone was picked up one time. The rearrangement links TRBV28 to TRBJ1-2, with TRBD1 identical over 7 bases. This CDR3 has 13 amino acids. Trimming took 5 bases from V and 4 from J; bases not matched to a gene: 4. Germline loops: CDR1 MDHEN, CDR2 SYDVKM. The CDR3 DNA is TGTGCCAGCAGTCTGGGACAGCTCTATGGCTACACCTTC. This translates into CASSLGQLYGYTF.

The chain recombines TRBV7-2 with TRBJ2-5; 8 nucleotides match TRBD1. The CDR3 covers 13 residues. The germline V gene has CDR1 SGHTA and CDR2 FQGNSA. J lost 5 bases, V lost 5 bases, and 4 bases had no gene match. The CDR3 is CASSPQGGETQYF. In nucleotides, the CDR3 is TGTGCCAGCAGCCCACAGGGGGGTGAGACCCAGTACTTC.

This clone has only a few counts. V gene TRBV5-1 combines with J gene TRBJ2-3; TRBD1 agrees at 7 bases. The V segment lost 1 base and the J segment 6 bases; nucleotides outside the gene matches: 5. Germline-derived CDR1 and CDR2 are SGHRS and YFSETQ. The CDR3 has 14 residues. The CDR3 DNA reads TGCGCCAGCAGCTTGTTTGACAGGGCTGATACGCAGTATTTT. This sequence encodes CASSLFDRADTQYF.

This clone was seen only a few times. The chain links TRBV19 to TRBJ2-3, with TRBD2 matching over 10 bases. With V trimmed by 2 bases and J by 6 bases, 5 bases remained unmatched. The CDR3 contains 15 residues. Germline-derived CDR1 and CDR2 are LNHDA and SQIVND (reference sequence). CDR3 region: CASSITASGSDTQYF. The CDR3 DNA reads TGTGCCAGTAGTATAACGGCTAGCGGGAGTGATACGCAGTATTTT.

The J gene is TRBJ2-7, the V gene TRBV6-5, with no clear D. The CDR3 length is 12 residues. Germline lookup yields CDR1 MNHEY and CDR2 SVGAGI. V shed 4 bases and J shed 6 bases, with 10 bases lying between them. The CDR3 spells CASSSLGREQYF. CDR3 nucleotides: TGTGCCAGCAGTTCCCTTGGGCGCGAGCAGTACTTC.

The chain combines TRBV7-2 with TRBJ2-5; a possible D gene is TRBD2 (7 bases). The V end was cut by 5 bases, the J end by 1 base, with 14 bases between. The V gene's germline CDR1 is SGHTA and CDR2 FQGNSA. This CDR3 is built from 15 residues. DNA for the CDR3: TGTGCCAGCAGCCGCCTGGGGGGGGCCCAAGAGACCCAGTACTTC. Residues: CASSRLGGAQETQYF. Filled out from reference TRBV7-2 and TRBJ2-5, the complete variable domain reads GAGVSQSPSNKVTEKGKDVELRCDPISGHTALYWYRQSLGQGLEFLIYFQGNSAPDKSGLPSDRFSAERTGGSVSTLTIQRTQQEDSAVYLCASSRLGGAQETQYFGPGTRLLVL.

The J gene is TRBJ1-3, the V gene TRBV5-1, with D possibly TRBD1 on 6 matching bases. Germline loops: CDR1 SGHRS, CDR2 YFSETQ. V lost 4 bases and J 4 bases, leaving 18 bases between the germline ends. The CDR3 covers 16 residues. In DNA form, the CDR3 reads TGCGCCAGCAGCCCCGGGCGGGGGGCGCAGGGAAACACCATATATTTT. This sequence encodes CASSPGRGAQGNTIYF.

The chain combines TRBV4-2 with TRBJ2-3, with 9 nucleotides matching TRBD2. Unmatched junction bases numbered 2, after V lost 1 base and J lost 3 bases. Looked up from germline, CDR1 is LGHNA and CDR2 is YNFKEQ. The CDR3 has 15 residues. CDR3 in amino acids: CASSQGGLATDTQYF. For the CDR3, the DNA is TGTGCCAGCAGCCAAGGCGGACTAGCGACAGATACGCAGTATTTT.